This T cell receptor (beta chain) came from a study of monozygotic twins with inflammatory bowel disease. Total RNA input per TCR library was around 3,600 ng. From the 5' RACE reads, TCRdb lists one entry per CDR3 protein and no DNA. There are around 210,000 distinct CDR3 sequences in the sample, with more than 7.5% held by the top ten. There are 14 residues in the CDR3. Germline V gene lookup returns CDR1 SGHAT and CDR2 FQNNGV. A word on this clonotype: The antigen is undetermined.

General observations from the study: Healthy co-twins had higher TCRbeta inverse Simpson diversity than their IBD twins. Immunosuppressive treatments differing between patients may have added repertoire variability.

The sequencing sample was made of blood. The rearrangement uses TRBV11-2 and TRBJ2-3. The sequence was collected from a human donor with ulcerative colitis or Crohn's disease, or a healthy co-twin of an affected twin (not recorded which). This CDR3 reads CASSARRSTDTQYF.